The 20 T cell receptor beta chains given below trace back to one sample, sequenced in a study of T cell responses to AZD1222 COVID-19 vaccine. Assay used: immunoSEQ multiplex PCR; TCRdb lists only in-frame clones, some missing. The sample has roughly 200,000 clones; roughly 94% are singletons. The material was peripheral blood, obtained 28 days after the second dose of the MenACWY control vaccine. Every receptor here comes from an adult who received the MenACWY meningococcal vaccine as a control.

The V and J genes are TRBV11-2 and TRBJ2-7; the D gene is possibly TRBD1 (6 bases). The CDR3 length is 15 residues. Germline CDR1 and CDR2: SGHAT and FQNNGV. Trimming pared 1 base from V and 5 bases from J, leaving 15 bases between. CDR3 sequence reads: CASSLGGARGNEQYF. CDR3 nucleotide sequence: TGTGCCAGCAGCTTAGGGGGCGCCAGGGGAAACGAGCAGTACTTC.

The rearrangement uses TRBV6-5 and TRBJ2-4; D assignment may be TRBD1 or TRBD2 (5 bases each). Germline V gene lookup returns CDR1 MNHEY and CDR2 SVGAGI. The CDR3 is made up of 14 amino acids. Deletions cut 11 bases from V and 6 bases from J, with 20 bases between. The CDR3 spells CAVQGGFRLNIQYF. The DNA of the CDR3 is TGTGCCGTGCAGGGCGGGTTTAGGTTAAACATTCAGTACTTC.

Here the CDR3 reads CAWSGLRTGGYTF. CDR3 in DNA: TGTGCCTGGAGTGGCCTCCGGACCGGCGGCTACACCTTC. The gene calls are TRBV30 and TRBJ1-2; no clear D gene. The V and J ends lost 1 base and 8 bases respectively, with 14 bases between them. CDR3 length equals 13 residues. Looked up from germline, CDR1 is GTSNPN and CDR2 is SVGIG (reference sequence). Variable domain in full (rest from reference TRBV30 and TRBJ1-2): SQTIHQWPATLVQPVGSPLSLECTVEGTSNPNLYWYRQAAGRGLQLLFYSVGIGQISSEVPQNLSASRPQDRQFILSSKKLLLSDSGFYLCAWSGLRTGGYTFGSGTRLTVV.

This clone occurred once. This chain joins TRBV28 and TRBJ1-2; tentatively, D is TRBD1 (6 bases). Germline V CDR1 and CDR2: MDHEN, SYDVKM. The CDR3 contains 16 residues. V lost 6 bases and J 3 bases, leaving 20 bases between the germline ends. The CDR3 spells CASSPLPGAVDYGYTF. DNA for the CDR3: TGTGCCAGCAGCCCCCTGCCGGGGGCAGTGGACTATGGCTACACCTTC.

The CDR3 nucleotides are TGTGCCAGCAGCTTTCAAGACAGGGTCGGAAACATTCAGTACTTC. Translating gives CASSFQDRVGNIQYF. The chain has TRBV5-5 and TRBJ2-4; 7 bases match TRBD1. This CDR3 is 15 amino acids long. The J segment lost 6 bases and the V segment lost 2 bases, leaving 8 bases of the junction unmatched. From germline, CDR1 is SGHKS and CDR2 YYEKEE (reference sequence).

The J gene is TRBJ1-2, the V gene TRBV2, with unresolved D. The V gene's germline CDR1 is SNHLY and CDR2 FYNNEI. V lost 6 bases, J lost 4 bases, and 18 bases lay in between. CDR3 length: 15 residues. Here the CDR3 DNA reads TGTGCCAGCAGAGGTACCCGACACACCGTCTATGGCTACACCTTC. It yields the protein CASRGTRHTVYGYTF.

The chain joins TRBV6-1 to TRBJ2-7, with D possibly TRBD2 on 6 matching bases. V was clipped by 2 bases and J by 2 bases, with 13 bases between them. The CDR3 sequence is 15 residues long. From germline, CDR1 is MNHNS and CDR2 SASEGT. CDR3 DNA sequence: TGTGCCAGCAGTGAAATGGGACTCCAGACCTACGAGCAGTACTTC. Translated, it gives CASSEMGLQTYEQYF.

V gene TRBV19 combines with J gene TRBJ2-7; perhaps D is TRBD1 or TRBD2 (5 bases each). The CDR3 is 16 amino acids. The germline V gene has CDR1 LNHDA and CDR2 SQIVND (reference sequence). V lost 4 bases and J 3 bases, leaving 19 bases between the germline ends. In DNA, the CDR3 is TGTGCCAGTAGTACTTCCACGGGACCAGGCAACTACGAGCAGTACTTC. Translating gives CASSTSTGPGNYEQYF.

The CDR3 DNA follows: TGTGCCAGCAGTGACCTTGACAGAGACAATTCACCCCTCCACTTT. It yields the protein CASSDLDRDNSPLHF. The chain uses TRBV28 and TRBJ1-6, with D possibly being TRBD1 (5 bases). This CDR3 spans 15 amino acids. Per the germline V gene, CDR1 is MDHEN and CDR2 is SYDVKM. V was shortened by 5 bases and J by 7 bases, with 15 bases between the two germline ends.

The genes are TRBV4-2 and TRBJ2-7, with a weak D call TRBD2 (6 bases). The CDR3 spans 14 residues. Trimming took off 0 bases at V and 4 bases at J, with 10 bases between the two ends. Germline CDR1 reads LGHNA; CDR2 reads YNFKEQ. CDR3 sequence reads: CASSQDWGVYEQYF. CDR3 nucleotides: TGTGCCAGCAGCCAAGACTGGGGGGTATACGAGCAGTACTTC.

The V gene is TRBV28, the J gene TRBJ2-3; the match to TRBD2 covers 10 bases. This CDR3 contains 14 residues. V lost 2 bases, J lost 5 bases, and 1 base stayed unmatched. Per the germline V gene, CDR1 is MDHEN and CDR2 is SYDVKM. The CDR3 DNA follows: TGTGCCAGCAGTTTACCTAGCGGGAGAGATACGCAGTATTTT. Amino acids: CASSLPSGRDTQYF.

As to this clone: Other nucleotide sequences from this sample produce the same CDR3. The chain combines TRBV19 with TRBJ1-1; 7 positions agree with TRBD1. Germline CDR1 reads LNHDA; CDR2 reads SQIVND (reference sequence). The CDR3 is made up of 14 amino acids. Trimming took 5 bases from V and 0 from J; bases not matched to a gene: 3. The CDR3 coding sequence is TGTGCCAGTAGTCTCACAGGGGTGAACACTGAAGCTTTCTTT. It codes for CASSLTGVNTEAFF.

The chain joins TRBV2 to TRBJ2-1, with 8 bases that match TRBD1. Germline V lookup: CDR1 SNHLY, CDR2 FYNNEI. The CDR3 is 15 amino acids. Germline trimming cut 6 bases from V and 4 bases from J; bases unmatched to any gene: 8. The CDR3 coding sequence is TGTGCCAGCAGCTTTCAGGGGGCCAATTACAATGAGCAGTTCTTC. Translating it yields CASSFQGANYNEQFF.

CDR3 amino acids: CAWSRSGITDTQYF. Here the CDR3 DNA reads TGTGCCTGGAGCCGAAGCGGGATCACAGATACGCAGTATTTT. This chain connects TRBV30 to TRBJ2-3, with 7 bases matching TRBD2. The germline V gene encodes CDR1 GTSNPN and CDR2 SVGIG (reference sequence). The CDR3 contains 14 residues. V dropped 3 bases and J dropped 2; count of bases not matched to a gene: 5.

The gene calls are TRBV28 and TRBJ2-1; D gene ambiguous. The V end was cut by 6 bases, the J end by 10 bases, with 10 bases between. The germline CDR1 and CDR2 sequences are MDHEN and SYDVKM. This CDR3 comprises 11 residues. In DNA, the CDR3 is TGTGCCAGCAGCTCCCCCAGGGAGCAGTTCTTC. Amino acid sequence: CASSSPREQFF. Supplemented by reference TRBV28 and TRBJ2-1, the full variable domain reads DVKVTQSSRYLVKRTGEKVFLECVQDMDHENMFWYRQDPGLGLRLIYFSYDVKMKEKGDIPEGYSVSREKKERFSLILESASTNQTSMYLCASSSPREQFFGPGTRLTVL.

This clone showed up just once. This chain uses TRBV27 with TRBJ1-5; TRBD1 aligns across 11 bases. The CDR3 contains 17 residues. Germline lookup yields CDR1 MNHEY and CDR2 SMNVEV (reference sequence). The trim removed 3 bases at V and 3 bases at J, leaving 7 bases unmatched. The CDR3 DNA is TGTGCCAGCAGTTTGGTGGGGACAGGGGGGACCAATCAGCCCCAGCATTTT. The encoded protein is CASSLVGTGGTNQPQHF.

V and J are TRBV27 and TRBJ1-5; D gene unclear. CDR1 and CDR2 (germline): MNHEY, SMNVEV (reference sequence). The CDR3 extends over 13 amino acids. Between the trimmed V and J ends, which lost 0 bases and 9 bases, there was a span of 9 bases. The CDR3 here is CASSLSVARPQHF. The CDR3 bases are TGTGCCAGCAGTTTATCGGTTGCGAGGCCCCAGCATTTT.

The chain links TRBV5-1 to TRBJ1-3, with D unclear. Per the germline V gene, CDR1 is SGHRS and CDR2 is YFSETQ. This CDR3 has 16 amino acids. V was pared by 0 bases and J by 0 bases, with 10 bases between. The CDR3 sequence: CASSLAGIDSGNTIYF. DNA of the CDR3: TGCGCCAGCAGCTTGGCGGGTATTGACTCTGGAAACACCATATATTTT.

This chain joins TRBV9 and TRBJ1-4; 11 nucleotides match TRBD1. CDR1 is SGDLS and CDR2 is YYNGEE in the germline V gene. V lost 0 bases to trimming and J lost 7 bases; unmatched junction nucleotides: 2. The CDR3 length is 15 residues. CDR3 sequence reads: CASSVDGTGGEKLFF. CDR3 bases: TGTGCCAGCAGCGTAGATGGGACAGGGGGTGAAAAACTGTTTTTT.

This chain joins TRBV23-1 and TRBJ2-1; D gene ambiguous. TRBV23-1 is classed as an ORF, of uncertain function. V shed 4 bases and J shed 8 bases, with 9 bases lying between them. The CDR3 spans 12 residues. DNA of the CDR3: TGCGCCAGCAGTCCCTCAAGTCATGAGCAGTTCTTC. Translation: CASSPSSHEQFF.